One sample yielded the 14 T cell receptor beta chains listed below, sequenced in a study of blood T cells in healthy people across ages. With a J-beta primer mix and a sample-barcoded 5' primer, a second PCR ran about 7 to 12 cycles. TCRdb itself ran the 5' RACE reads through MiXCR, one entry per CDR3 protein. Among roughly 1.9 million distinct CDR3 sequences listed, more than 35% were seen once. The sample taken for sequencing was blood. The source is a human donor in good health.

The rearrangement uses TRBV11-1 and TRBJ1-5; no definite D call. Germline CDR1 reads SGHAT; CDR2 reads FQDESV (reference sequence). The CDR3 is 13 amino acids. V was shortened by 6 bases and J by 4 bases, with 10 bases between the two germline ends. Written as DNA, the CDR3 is TGTGCCAGCAGTAAAGGGCGTAATCAGCCCCAGCATTTT. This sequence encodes CASSKGRNQPQHF.

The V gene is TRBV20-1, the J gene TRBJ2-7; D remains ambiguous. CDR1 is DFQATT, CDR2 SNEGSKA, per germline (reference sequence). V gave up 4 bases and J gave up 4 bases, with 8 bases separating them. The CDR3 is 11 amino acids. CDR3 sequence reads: CSATGRYEQYF. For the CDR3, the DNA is TGCAGTGCTACAGGACGGTACGAGCAGTACTTC.

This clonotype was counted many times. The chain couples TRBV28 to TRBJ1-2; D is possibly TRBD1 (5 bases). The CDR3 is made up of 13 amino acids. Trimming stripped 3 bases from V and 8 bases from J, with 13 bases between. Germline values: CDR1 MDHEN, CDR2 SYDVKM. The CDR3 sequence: CASSLTALYGYTF. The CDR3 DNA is TGTGCCAGCAGTTTGACAGCCCTCTACGGCTACACCTTC.

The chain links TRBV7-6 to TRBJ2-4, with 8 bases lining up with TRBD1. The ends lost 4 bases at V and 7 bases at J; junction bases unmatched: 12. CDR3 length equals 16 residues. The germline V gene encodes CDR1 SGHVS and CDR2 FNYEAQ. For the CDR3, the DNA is TGTGCCAGCAGCTGGGGGACAGGAGGGGGTCGGAACATTCAGTACTTC. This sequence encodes CASSWGTGGGRNIQYF. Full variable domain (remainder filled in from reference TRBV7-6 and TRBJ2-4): GAGVSQSPRYKVTKRGQDVALRCDPISGHVSLYWYRQALGQGPEFLTYFNYEAQQDKSGLPNDRFSAERPEGSISTLTIQRTEQRDSAMYRCASSWGTGGGRNIQYFGAGTRLSVL.

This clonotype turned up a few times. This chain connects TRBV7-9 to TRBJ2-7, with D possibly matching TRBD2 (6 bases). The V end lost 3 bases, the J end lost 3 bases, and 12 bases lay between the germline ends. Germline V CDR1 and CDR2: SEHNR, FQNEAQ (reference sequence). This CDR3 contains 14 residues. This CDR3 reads CASSFSREVYEQYF. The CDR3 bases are TGTGCCAGCAGCTTCTCCAGGGAGGTCTACGAGCAGTACTTC.

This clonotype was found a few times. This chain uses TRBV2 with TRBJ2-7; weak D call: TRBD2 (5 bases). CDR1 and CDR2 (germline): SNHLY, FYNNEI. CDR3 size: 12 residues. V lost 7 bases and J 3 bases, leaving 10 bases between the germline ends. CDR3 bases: TGTGCCAGCACCGGACTTCTCTACGAGCAGTACTTC. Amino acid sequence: CASTGLLYEQYF.

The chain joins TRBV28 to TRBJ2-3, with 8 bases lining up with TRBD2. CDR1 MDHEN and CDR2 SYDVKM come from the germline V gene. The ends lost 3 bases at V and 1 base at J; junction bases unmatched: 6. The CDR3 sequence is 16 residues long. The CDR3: CASSFYAGGGTDTQYF. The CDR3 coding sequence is TGTGCCAGCAGTTTTTATGCGGGGGGTGGCACAGATACGCAGTATTTT.

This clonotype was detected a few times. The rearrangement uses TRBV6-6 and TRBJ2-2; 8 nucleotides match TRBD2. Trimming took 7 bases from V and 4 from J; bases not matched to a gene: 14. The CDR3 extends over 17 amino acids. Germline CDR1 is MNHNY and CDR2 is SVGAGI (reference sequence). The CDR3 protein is CASNPLGSGGLTGELFF. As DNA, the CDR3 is TGTGCCAGCAACCCGCTCGGGTCGGGGGGGCTCACCGGGGAGCTGTTTTTT.

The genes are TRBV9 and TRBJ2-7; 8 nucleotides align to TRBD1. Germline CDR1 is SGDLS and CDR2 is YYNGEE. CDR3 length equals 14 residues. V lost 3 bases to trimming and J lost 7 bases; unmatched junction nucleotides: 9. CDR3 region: CASSADRGAGEQYF. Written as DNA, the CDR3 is TGTGCCAGCAGCGCCGACAGGGGCGCGGGTGAGCAGTACTTC.

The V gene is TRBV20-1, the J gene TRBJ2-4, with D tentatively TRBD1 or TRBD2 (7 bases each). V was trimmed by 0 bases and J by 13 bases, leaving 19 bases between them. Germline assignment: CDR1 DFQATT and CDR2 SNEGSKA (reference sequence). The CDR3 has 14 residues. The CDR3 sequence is CSARDPGGAGEQYF. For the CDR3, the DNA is TGCAGTGCTAGAGATCCAGGGGGGGCAGGAGAGCAGTACTTC.

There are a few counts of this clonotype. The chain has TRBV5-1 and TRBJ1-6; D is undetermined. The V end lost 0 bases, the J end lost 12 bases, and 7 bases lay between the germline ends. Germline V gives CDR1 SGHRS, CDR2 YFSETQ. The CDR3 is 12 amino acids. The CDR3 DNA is TGCGCCAGCAGCTTGGATGGGGAACCCCTCCACTTT. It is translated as CASSLDGEPLHF.

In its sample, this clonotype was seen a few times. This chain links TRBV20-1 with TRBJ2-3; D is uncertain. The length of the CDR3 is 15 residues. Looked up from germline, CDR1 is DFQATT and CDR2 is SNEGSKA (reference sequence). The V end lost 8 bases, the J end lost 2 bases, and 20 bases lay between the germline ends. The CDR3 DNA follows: TGCAGTACAAATATGTGGCCCATTAACACAGATACGCAGTATTTT. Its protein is CSTNMWPINTDTQYF.

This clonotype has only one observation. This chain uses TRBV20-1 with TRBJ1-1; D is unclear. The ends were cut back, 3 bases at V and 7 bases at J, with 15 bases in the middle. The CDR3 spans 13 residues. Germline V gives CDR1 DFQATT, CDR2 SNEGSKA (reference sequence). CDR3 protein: CSASWQDIGEAFF. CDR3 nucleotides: TGCAGTGCTAGTTGGCAGGATATTGGTGAAGCTTTCTTT.

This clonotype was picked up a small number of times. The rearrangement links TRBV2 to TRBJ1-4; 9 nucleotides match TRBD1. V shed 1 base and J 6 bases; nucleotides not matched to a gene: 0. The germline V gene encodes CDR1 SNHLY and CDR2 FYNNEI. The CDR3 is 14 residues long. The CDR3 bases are TGTGCCAGCAGTGAAGGGACAGGGGATGAAAAACTGTTTTTT. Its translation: CASSEGTGDEKLFF.